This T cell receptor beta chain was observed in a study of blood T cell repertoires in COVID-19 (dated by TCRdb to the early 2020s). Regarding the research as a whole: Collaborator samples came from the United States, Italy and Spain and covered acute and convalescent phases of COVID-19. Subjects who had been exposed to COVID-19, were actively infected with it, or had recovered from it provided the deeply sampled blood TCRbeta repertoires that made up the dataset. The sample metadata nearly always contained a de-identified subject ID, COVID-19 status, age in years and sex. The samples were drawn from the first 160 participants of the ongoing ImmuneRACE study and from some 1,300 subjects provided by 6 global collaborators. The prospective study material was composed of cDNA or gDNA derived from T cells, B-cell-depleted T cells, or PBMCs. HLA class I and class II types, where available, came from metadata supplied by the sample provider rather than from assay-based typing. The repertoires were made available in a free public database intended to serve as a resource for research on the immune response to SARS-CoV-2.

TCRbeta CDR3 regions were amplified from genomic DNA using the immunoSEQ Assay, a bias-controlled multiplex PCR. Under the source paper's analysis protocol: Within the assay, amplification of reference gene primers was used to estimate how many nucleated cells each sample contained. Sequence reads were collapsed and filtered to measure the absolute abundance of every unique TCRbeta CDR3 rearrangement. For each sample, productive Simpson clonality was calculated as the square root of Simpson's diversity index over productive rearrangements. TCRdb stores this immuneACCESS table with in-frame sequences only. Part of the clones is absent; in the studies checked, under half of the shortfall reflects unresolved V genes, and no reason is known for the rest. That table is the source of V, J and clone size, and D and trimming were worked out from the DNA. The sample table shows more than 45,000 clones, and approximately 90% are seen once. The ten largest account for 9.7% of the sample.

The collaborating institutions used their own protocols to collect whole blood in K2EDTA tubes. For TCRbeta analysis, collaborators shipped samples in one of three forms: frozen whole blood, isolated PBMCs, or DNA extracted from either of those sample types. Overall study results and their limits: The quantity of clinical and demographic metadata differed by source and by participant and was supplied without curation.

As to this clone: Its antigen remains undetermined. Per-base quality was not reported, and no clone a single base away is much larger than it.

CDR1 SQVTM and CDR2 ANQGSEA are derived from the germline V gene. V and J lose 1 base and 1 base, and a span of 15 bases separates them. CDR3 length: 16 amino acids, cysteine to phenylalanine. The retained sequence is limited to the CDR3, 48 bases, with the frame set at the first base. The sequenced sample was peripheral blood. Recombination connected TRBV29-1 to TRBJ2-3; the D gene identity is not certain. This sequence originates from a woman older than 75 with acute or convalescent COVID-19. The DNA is TGCAGCGTTGAAGTCGAGAGACTGGCTGGCACAGATACGCAGTATTTT. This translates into CSVEVERLAGTDTQYF.